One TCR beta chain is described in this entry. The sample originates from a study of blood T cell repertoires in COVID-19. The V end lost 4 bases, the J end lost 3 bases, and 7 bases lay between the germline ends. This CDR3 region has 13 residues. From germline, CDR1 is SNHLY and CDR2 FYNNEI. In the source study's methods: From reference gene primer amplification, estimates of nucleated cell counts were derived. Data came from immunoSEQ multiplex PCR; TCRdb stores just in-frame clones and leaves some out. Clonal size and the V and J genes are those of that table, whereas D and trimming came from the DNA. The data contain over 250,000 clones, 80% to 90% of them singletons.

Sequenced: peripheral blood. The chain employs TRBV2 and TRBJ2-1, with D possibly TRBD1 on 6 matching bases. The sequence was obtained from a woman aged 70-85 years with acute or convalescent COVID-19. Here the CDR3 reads CASSGDIYNEQFF. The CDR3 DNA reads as TGTGCCAGCAGTGGGGACATCTACAATGAGCAGTTCTTC.